Presented here are 27 T cell receptor beta chains from one specimen sequenced in a study of breast tumors, draining lymph nodes, adjacent tissues (dated by TCRdb to the mid-2010s). The lymph node samples were taken from the axillary draining lymph nodes of breast cancer patients. Library preparation used multiplex PCR. These reads were obtained on an Illumina HiSeq 2000. TCRdb reworked the public reads: Q25 trimming with fastp, MiXCR clone assembly, productive beta chains retained. One record per CDR3 amino acid sequence lists the most common genes and DNA. This sample gives some 130,000 distinct CDR3 sequences in total; under 25% of them show up just once. Jointly, the top ten make up around 2.7% of the sample. The sequencing sample was made of axillary lymph node tissue. These receptors were taken from a female donor with breast cancer. Some clones in this sample may be carry-over from other donors' samples.

In its sample, this clonotype was seen many times. The rearrangement links TRBV4-1 to TRBJ2-7; 10 bases are a match to TRBD2. The V gene end was trimmed by 3 bases and the J gene end by 1 base; junction bases not matched to a gene: 3. Germline-derived CDR1 and CDR2 are MGHRA and YSYEKL. The CDR3 extends over 15 amino acids. The CDR3 region is CASSQGTSVSYEQYF. For the CDR3, the DNA is TGCGCCAGCAGCCAGGGGACTAGCGTTTCCTACGAGCAGTACTTC.

The chain couples TRBV7-9 to TRBJ2-1; TRBD1 matches 7 bases. With V trimmed by 5 bases and J by 4 bases, 8 bases remained unmatched. Germline CDR1 and CDR2: SEHNR and FQNEAQ (reference sequence). This CDR3 is built from 15 residues. CDR3 loop: CASSAGTESYNEQFF. The CDR3 nucleotides read TGTGCCAGCAGCGCCGGGACAGAGAGTTACAATGAGCAGTTCTTC. Supplemented by reference TRBV7-9 and TRBJ2-1, the full variable domain reads DTGVSQNPRHKITKRGQNVTFRCDPISEHNRLYWYRQTLGQGPEFLTYFQNEAQLEKSRLLSDRFSAERPKGSFSTLEIQRTEQGDSAMYLCASSAGTESYNEQFFGPGTRLTVL.

This clonotype was recorded at least ten times. The chain carries TRBV5-4 and TRBJ2-3, with 13 bases lining up with TRBD2. Germline V gene data show CDR1 as SGHNT and CDR2 as YYREEE (reference sequence). This CDR3 has 16 amino acids. The V and J ends lost 2 bases and 4 bases, in that order; junction bases with no gene match: 4. The CDR3 DNA sequence: TGTGCCAGCAGCTTAGGACTAGCGGGAGTTGCAGATACGCAGTATTTT. Its translation is CASSLGLAGVADTQYF.

In its sample, this clonotype was seen many times. DNA of the CDR3: TGCAGCGGGACTTCAGGGGTCCAAGAGACCCAGTACTTC. Its translation is CSGTSGVQETQYF. The rearrangement joins TRBV29-1 to TRBJ2-5; perhaps TRBD1 as D (6 bases). Trimming removed 7 bases from V and 1 base from J, with 13 bases in between. Germline values: CDR1 SQVTM, CDR2 ANQGSEA. CDR3 size: 13 residues.

Of note for this clonotype: One base away lies a much larger clone, so this may be a sequencing read error. CDR3 DNA sequence: TGTGCCAGCAGTCCCCTCCGGACAGGGGCCTACGAGCAGTACTTC. It is translated as CASSPLRTGAYEQYF. This rearrangement joins TRBV27 to TRBJ2-7; 9 bases fit TRBD1. The CDR3 has 15 residues. V gave up 5 bases and J gave up 2 bases; unmatched junction bases: 7. Germline CDR1 and CDR2: MNHEY and SMNVEV (reference sequence).

This clonotype was detected many times. The chain couples TRBV10-3 to TRBJ2-3; 12 positions agree with TRBD2. Looked up from germline, CDR1 is ENHRY and CDR2 is SYGVKD. After removal of 3 bases from V and 4 bases from J, the junction contained 11 bases not matched to a gene. This CDR3 is 18 amino acids long. The CDR3 region has the DNA TGTGCCATCAGTGACCGTGGGACTAGCGGGCCCTCGCCAGATACGCAGTATTTT. It translates to CAISDRGTSGPSPDTQYF.

There are many counts of this clonotype. V is TRBV5-4 and J is TRBJ2-7; 11 bases line up with TRBD2. Germline trimming cut 6 bases from V and 5 bases from J; bases unmatched to any gene: 10. The CDR3 covers 15 residues. Germline CDR1 is SGHNT and CDR2 is YYREEE (reference sequence). This CDR3 reads CASNPDLAGGHEQYF. DNA of the CDR3: TGTGCCAGCAACCCGGATCTAGCGGGAGGCCACGAGCAGTACTTC.

In its sample, this clonotype was seen many times. This rearrangement joins TRBV12-3 or TRBV12-4 to TRBJ2-2, with 7 bases aligning to TRBD2. V trimming: 8 bases; J trimming: 1 base; junction bases outside the gene matches: 10. CDR3 length equals 16 residues. In DNA form, the CDR3 reads TGTGCCAGCGGAGAAGGTAGCGGGCAGAACACCGGGGAGCTGTTTTTT. It encodes CASGEGSGQNTGELFF.

This clonotype came up many times. The chain combines TRBV7-8 with TRBJ2-7; TRBD1 matches at 7 bases. Germline CDR1 SGHVS, CDR2 FQNEAQ. With V trimmed by 5 bases and J by 3 bases, 4 bases remained unmatched. The CDR3 is 13 amino acids. CDR3 in amino acids: CASSQGQNYEQYF. The CDR3 DNA follows: TGTGCCAGCAGCCAGGGACAGAACTACGAGCAGTACTTC.

This clonotype was found many times. The chain couples TRBV9 to TRBJ2-3; 11 bases line up with TRBD2. J gave up 2 bases and V 0 bases, and 2 bases lay outside the gene matches. This CDR3 has 16 residues. Germline V gives CDR1 SGDLS, CDR2 YYNGEE. CDR3: CASSVETSGATDTQYF. CDR3 nucleotides: TGTGCCAGCAGCGTAGAGACTAGCGGGGCCACAGATACGCAGTATTTT.

The table lists this clonotype with many counts. The V gene is TRBV5-1, the J gene TRBJ2-7, with 8 nucleotides matching TRBD2. J was trimmed by 3 bases and V by 3 bases; bases with no gene match: 11. The CDR3 is 16 amino acids. The germline CDR1 and CDR2 sequences are SGHRS and YFSETQ. CDR3 sequence (DNA): TGCGCCAGCAGCTCCCTTACTAGCGGAACTAACTACGAGCAGTACTTC. Translating it yields CASSSLTSGTNYEQYF.

This clonotype was seen ten or more times. The gene calls are TRBV20-1 and TRBJ2-3, with D tentatively TRBD1 (7 bases). Trimming removed 2 bases at V and 5 bases at J, with 14 bases between. CDR1 and CDR2 from the germline V gene are DFQATT and SNEGSKA (reference sequence). The CDR3 covers 14 residues. The CDR3 loop reads CSARRYRGGDTQYF. CDR3 coding DNA: TGCAGTGCTAGAAGGTACAGGGGAGGAGATACGCAGTATTTT.

This clonotype was seen ten or more times. This chain connects TRBV14 to TRBJ2-7; D is perhaps TRBD1 (6 bases). Germline CDR1 and CDR2: SGHDN and FVKESK. Trimming cost V 0 bases and J 4 bases, with 13 bases left between them. The CDR3 has 15 amino acids. CDR3 amino acids: CASSQDPAGAYEQYF. CDR3 nucleotides: TGTGCCAGCAGCCAAGATCCCGCAGGGGCGTACGAGCAGTACTTC. The whole variable domain, remainder taken from reference TRBV14 and TRBJ2-7, is EAGVTQFPSHSVIEKGQTVTLRCDPISGHDNLYWYRRVMGKEIKFLLHFVKESKQDESGMPNNRFLAERTGGTYSTLKVQPAELEDSGVYFCASSQDPAGAYEQYFGPGTRLTVT.

This clonotype has only a few counts. The chain links TRBV3-2 to TRBJ2-3. TRBV3-2 is deemed a pseudogene. The CDR3 is made up of 13 amino acids. In DNA, the CDR3 is TGTGCCAGCAGCCTAAGGTGCACAGATACGCAGTATTTT. Translated, it gives CASSLRCTDTQYF.

This clonotype was counted at least ten times. The rearrangement uses TRBV29-1 and TRBJ2-1; TRBD2 aligns across 10 bases. The germline V gene encodes CDR1 SQVTM and CDR2 ANQGSEA. The ends lost 2 bases at V and 14 bases at J; junction bases unmatched: 6. The CDR3 loop spans 12 amino acids. CDR3 bases: TGCAGCGTTGAAAGCCCTAGCGGGAGTAAGTTCTTC. Translated, it gives CSVESPSGSKFF.

This clonotype was detected only a few times. The CDR3 sequence: CASSFLQGTLAETQETQYF. The CDR3 region has the DNA TGTGCCAGCAGTTTTCTCCAGGGTACTCTAGCGGAGACCCAAGAGACCCAGTACTTC. The chain has TRBV28 and TRBJ2-5; 7 positions match TRBD2. Germline loops: CDR1 MDHEN, CDR2 SYDVKM. The CDR3 loop spans 19 amino acids. Unmatched junction bases numbered 17, after V lost 3 bases and J lost 1 base.

This clonotype was observed many times. The V call is TRBV15, the J call TRBJ2-7; D gene unclear. This CDR3 has 15 residues. Germline lookup yields CDR1 LNHNV and CDR2 YYDKDF (reference sequence). V was shortened by 0 bases and J by 1 base, with 10 bases between the two germline ends. CDR3 sequence: CATSRDSGTSYEQYF. In DNA form, the CDR3 reads TGTGCCACCAGCAGAGATTCTGGTACATCCTACGAGCAGTACTTC.

This clonotype was seen many times. V gene TRBV27 combines with J gene TRBJ2-7; a weak D match, TRBD1 (5 bases). V was pared by 1 base and J by 6 bases, with 7 bases between. CDR1 MNHEY and CDR2 SMNVEV come from the germline V gene (reference sequence). This CDR3 spans 12 amino acids. CDR3 bases: TGTGCCAGCAGTTTATTGGGGCGCGAGCAGTACTTC. Encoded protein: CASSLLGREQYF.

This clonotype has at least ten counts. The genes are TRBV6-5 and TRBJ2-6, with D maybe TRBD1 (6 bases). The V gene's germline CDR1 is MNHEY and CDR2 SVGAGI. This CDR3 has 17 amino acids. The V end was cut by 7 bases, the J end by 0 bases, with 16 bases between. The CDR3, as DNA: TGTGCCAGCAAAATGACAGGTCCACTCTCTGGGGCCAACGTCCTGACTTTC. Its protein is CASKMTGPLSGANVLTF.

This clonotype was detected ten times or more. This sequence joins TRBV10-2 and TRBJ2-2; TRBD2 matches at 11 bases. V lost 6 bases to trimming and J lost 5 bases; unmatched junction nucleotides: 5. The CDR3 runs 15 residues. Germline CDR1 WSHSY, CDR2 SAAADI. The CDR3: CASRDSGRGTGELFF. The DNA for the CDR3 is TGCGCCAGCAGAGATAGCGGGAGGGGGACCGGGGAGCTGTTTTTT.

In the case of this clonotype: Since a much larger clone is just one base distant, this may be a read error. This chain links TRBV6-1 with TRBJ2-3, with TRBD1 as a possible D gene (5 bases). Germline values: CDR1 MNHNS, CDR2 SASEGT. CDR3 length equals 14 residues. This CDR3 reads CATQGSYGTYTQYF. In DNA, the CDR3 is TGTGCCACCCAGGGAAGTTATGGCACATATACGCAGTATTTT.

Notes on this clonotype: Just one base apart from a much larger clone, this may be a read error. The rearrangement uses TRBV7-9 and TRBJ1-4; D call uncertain. Trimming removed 3 bases at V and 8 bases at J, with 7 bases between. Germline CDR1 SEHNR, CDR2 FQNEAQ (reference sequence). The CDR3 is made up of 12 amino acids. DNA of the CDR3: TGTGCCAGCAGCTTGCTAGGGGAAAAACTGTTTTTT. It yields the protein CASSLLGEKLFF.

This clonotype was seen many times. The chain is built from TRBV9 and TRBJ2-3; D is possibly TRBD2 (6 bases). The CDR3 loop spans 13 amino acids. Germline lookup yields CDR1 SGDLS and CDR2 YYNGEE. The V end was cut by 7 bases, the J end by 0 bases, with 9 bases between. CDR3 residues: CASGSGSTDTQYF. CDR3 nucleotide sequence: TGTGCCAGCGGGAGCGGGAGCACAGATACGCAGTATTTT.

This clonotype was seen at least ten times. This chain links TRBV12-5 with TRBJ2-7; TRBD1 is a possible D gene (5 bases). CDR3 length: 14 amino acids. V was trimmed by 1 base and J by 1 base, leaving 8 bases between them. Germline CDR1 LGHNT, CDR2 FRNRAP. The CDR3 DNA follows: TGTGCTAGTGGTTTGGGGCAGGGATCCTACGAGCAGTACTTC. Its translation: CASGLGQGSYEQYF.

This clonotype was observed many times. The J gene is TRBJ1-2, the V gene TRBV2; the match to TRBD1 covers 7 bases. This CDR3 has 13 amino acids. V trimming: 6 bases; J trimming: 4 bases; junction bases outside the gene matches: 5. The V gene's germline CDR1 is SNHLY and CDR2 FYNNEI. The CDR3 DNA follows: TGTGCCAGCAGCCAGGGGGAATTCTATGGCTACACCTTC. Translating gives CASSQGEFYGYTF.

This clonotype was found once. A much larger clone sits a single nucleotide away, making a read error possible. The chain has TRBV18 and TRBJ1-5; 9 bases line up with TRBD1. This CDR3 spans 12 amino acids. Germline loops: CDR1 KGHSH, CDR2 LQKENI. CDR3: CASSGQGQPRHF. For the CDR3, the DNA is TGTGCCAGCTCAGGACAGGGGCAGCCCCGGCATTTT.

This rearrangement joins TRBV19 to TRBJ2-7; TRBD2 matches 8 bases. This CDR3 comprises 13 residues. The J segment lost 3 bases and the V segment lost 8 bases, leaving 6 bases of the junction unmatched. CDR1 and CDR2 (germline): LNHDA, SQIVND (reference sequence). The CDR3 loop reads CASGGLVRYEQYF. In DNA, the CDR3 is TGTGCCAGTGGGGGACTAGTTCGCTACGAGCAGTACTTC. Full variable domain (outside the CDR3, taken from reference TRBV19 and TRBJ2-7): DGGITQSPKYLFRKEGQNVTLSCEQNLNHDAMYWYRQDPGQGLRLIYYSQIVNDFQKGDIAEGYSVSREKKESFPLTVTSAQKNPTAFYLCASGGLVRYEQYFGPGTRLTVT.